This TCR beta chain was captured by sequencing in a study of T cells after yellow fever vaccination. About the research overall: Fractions with few cells were prepared using SMART-Seq v4 Ultra Low Input. General study results and limits: The presence of abundant clonotypes contaminating from the bulk population was possible in FACS-sorted repertoires. A large majority of primary-vaccination clones showed up again after the booster (just under 97% CD4, roughly 88% CD8).

The V end lost 0 bases, the J end lost 0 bases, and 6 bases lay between the germline ends. The germline V gene has CDR1 LNHNV and CDR2 YYDKDF (reference sequence). The CDR3 consists of 15 residues. TCR cDNA, made by 5'RACE template switching, carried an added universal primer site and UMIs. TCRdb redid the calling of the 5' RACE reads with MiXCR, one entry per CDR3 protein. This sample yields around 320,000 distinct CDR3 sequences, of which approximately 12% are seen a single time; approximately 3% belongs to the top ten. Remarks on this clonotype: Its antigen is as yet unknown.

This sequence was found in a young man who received the YFV17D yellow fever vaccine. This specimen was CD4+ T cells sorted from PBMCs, taken 45 days after the yellow fever booster vaccination. This chain uses TRBV15 with TRBJ1-3; D unresolved. In DNA form, the CDR3 reads TGTGCCACCAGCAGAGATTACGTCTCTGGAAACACCATATATTTT. Encoded protein: CATSRDYVSGNTIYF.